This T cell receptor beta chain originates from a study of T cells in Graves' hyperthyroidism and ophthalmopathy. Ten or more counts support this clonotype. Patients showing uncontrolled infection, other autoimmune disease, pregnancy or lactation were ineligible. Per the germline V gene, CDR1 is MDHEN and CDR2 is SYDVKM. The CDR3 is 12 amino acids. V gave up 3 bases and J gave up 6 bases, with 9 bases separating them. From RNA transcripts, TCR beta CDR3 regions were amplified. TCR CDR3 regions were first amplified by RT-PCR with HTBI primers. TCRdb independently ran MiXCR on the multiplex PCR reads; one entry per CDR3 protein. The sample carries around 690,000 distinct CDR3 sequences, 15% to 20% recorded once.

This TCR was recovered from a man aged 50-60 years with Graves' hyperthyroidism. The sample taken for sequencing was blood. The chain joins TRBV28 to TRBJ2-7, with D perhaps TRBD1 or TRBD2 (6 bases each). CDR3 sequence reads: CASSFGGREQYF. As DNA, the CDR3 is TGTGCCAGCAGTTTTGGGGGGCGCGAGCAGTACTTC.